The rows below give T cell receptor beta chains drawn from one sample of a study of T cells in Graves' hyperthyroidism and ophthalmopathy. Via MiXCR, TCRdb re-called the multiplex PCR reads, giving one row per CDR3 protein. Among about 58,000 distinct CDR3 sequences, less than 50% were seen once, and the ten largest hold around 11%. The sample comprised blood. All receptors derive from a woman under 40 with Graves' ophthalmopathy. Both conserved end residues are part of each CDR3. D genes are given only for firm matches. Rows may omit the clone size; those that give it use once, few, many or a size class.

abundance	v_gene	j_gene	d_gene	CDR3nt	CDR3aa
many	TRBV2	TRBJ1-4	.	TGTGCCAGCAGTGAAGCGGGCAAGAAGGGAAAACTGTTTTTT	CASSEAGKKGKLFF
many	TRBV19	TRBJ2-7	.	TGTGCCAGTAGTAACCAGGGGGGTCTCTACGAGCAGTACTTC	CASSNQGGLYEQYF
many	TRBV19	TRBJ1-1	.	TGTGCCAGTACCTTCCTGGGGGGGACTGAAGCTTTCTTT	CASTFLGGTEAFF
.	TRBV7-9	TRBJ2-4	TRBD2	TGTGCCAGCAGCCTGGGACTAGCCGAAAACATTCAGTACTTC	CASSLGLAENIQYF
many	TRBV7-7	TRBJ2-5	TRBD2	TGTGCTAGCAGCCAGGGACTAGCGGGGGCGTACCAAGAGACCCAGTACTTC	CASSQGLAGAYQETQYF
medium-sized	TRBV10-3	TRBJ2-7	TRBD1	TGTGCCACCGGACAGGGTTCGGACGAGCAGTACTTC	CATGQGSDEQYF
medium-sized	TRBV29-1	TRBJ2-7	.	TGCAGCGTAAGCCGGGACGGCGCCTCCTACGAGCAGTACTTC	CSVSRDGASYEQYF
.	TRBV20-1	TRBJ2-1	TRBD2	TGCAGTAGCAGACTAGCGGGAGGCAAAATGTACGATGAGCAGTTCTTC	CSSRLAGGKMYDEQFF
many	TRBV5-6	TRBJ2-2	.	TGTGCCAGCAGCATCCCCCGGGACACTATGACCGGGGAGCTGTTTTTT	CASSIPRDTMTGELFF
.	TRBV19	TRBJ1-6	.	TGTGCCAGTAGAATCAGTGGGCCGACACGTTCACCCCTCCACTTT	CASRISGPTRSPLHF
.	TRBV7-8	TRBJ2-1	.	TGTGCCAGCAGCTTAGCGGCAGACTATGAGCAGTTCTTC	CASSLAADYEQFF
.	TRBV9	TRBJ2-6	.	TGTGCCAGCAGCGTGGACCTTACCGGGACAGGGGCCAACGTCCTGACTTTC	CASSVDLTGTGANVLTF
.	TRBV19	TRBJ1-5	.	TGTGCCAGCTGCCTGGGAGGGAGTCAGCCCCAGCATTTT	CASCLGGSQPQHF
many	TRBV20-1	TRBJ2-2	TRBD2	TGCAGTGCTGAGAGTGGAACTAGCGGGGGAAGACTTAACACCGGGGAGCTGTTTTTT	CSAESGTSGGRLNTGELFF
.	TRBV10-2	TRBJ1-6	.	TGCGCCAGCAACCGGGACGGAAATTCACCCCTCCACTTT	CASNRDGNSPLHF
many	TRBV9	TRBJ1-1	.	TGTGCCAGCAGCGTAGGGGGTCTTACTGAAGCTTTCTTT	CASSVGGLTEAFF
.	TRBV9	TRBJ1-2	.	TGTGCCAGCAGCGGGGCTGGCTACTATGGCTACACCTTC	CASSGAGYYGYTF
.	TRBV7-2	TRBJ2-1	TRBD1	TGTGCCAGCAGCTCGAGGACAGGGGTCAATGAGCAGTTCTTC	CASSSRTGVNEQFF
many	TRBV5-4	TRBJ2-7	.	TGTGCCAGCCGCCCTTCGGTCTCCTACGAGCAGTACTTC	CASRPSVSYEQYF
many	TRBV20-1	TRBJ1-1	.	TGCAGTGCCATGAAACCGACAGTTGAAGCTTTCTTT	CSAMKPTVEAFF
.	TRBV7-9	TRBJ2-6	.	TGTGCCAGCAGGTCTGGGGACTCTGGGGCCAACGTCCTGACTTTC	CASRSGDSGANVLTF
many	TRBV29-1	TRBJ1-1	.	TGCAGCGTTGGGACCGTCGGGGGCGCGGGCACTGAAGCTTTCTTT	CSVGTVGGAGTEAFF
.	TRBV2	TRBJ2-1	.	TGTGCCAGTCGATGGTTGGCGGGTTACAATGAGCAGTTCTTC	CASRWLAGYNEQFF
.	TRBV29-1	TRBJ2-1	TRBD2	TGCAGCGTCCTACTAGCGGGAGGGGTGGGGAATGAGCAGTTCTTC	CSVLLAGGVGNEQFF